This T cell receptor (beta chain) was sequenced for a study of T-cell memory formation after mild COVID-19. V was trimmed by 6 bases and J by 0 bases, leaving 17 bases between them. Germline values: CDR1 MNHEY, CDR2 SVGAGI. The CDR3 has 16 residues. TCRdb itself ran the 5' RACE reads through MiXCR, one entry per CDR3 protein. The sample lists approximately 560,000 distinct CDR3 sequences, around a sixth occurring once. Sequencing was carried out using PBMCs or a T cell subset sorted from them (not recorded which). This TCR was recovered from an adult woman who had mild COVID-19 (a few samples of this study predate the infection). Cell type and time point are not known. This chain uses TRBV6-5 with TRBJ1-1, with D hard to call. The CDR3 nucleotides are TGTGCCAGCAGAGCCACTTCTGGGTGGATGAACACTGAAGCTTTCTTT. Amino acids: CASRATSGWMNTEAFF.